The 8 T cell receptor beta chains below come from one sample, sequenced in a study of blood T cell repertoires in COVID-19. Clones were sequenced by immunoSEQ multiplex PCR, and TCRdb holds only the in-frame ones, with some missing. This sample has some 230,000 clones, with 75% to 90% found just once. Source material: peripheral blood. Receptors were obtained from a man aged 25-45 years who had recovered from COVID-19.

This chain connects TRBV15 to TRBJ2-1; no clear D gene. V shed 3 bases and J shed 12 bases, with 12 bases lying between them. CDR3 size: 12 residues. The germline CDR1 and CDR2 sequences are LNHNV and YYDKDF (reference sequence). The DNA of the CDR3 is TGTGCCACCAGCAGCCCCGCGGTGGTGCAGTTCTTC. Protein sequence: CATSSPAVVQFF.

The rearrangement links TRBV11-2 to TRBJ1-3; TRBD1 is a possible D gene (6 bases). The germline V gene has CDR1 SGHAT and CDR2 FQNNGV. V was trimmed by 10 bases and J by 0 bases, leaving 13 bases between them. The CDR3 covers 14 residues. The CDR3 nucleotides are TGTGCCATAAGGACAGACTCCTCTGGAAACACCATATATTTT. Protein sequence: CAIRTDSSGNTIYF.

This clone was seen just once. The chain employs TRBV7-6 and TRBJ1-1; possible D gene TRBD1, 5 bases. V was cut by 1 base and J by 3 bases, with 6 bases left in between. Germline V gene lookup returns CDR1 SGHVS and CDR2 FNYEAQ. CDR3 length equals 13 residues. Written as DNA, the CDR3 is TGTGCCAGCAGCTTAGAAGGGGACACTGAAGCTTTCTTT. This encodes CASSLEGDTEAFF. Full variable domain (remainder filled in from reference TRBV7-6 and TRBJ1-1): GAGVSQSPRYKVTKRGQDVALRCDPISGHVSLYWYRQALGQGPEFLTYFNYEAQQDKSGLPNDRFSAERPEGSISTLTIQRTEQRDSAMYRCASSLEGDTEAFFGQGTRLTVV.

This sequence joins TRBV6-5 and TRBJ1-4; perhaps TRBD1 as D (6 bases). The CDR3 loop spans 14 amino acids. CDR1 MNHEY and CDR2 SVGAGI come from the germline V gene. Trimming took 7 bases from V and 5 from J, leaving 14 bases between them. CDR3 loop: CASTAGTRNEKLFF. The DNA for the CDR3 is TGTGCCAGCACGGCCGGGACAAGGAATGAAAAACTGTTTTTT.

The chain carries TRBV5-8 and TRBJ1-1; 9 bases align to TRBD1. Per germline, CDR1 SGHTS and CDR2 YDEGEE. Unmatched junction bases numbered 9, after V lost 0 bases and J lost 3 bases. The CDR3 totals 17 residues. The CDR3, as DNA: TGTGCCAGCAGCTTGGGAGCCGGGACAGGGATATACACTGAAGCTTTCTTT. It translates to CASSLGAGTGIYTEAFF.

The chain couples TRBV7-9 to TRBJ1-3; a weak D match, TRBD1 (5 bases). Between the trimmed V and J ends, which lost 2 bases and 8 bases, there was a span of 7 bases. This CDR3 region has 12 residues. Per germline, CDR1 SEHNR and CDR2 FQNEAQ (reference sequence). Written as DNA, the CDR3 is TGTGCCAGCAGCTTACCGGGGGACACCATATATTTT. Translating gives CASSLPGDTIYF.

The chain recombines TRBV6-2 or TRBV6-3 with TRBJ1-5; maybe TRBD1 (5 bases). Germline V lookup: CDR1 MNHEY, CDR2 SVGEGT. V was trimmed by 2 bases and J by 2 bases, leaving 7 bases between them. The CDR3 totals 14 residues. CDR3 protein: CASSYGGGNQPQHF. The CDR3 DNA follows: TGTGCCAGCAGTTACGGGGGGGGCAATCAGCCCCAGCATTTT.

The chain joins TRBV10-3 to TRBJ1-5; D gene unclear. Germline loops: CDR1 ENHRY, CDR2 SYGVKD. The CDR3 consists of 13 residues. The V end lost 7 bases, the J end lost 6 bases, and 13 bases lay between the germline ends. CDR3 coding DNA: TGTGCCATCACCCAAGGACTTGGTCAGCCCCAGCATTTT. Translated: CAITQGLGQPQHF.